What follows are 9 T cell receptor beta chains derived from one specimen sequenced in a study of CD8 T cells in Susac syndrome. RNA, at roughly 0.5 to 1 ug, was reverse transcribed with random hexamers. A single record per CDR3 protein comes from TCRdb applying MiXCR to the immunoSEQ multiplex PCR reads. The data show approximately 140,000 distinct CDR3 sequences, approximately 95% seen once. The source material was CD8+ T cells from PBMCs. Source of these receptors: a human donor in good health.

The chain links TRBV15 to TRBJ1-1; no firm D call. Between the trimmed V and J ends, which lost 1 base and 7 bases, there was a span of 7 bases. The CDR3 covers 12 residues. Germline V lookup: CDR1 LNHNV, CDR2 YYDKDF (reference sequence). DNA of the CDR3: TGTGCCACCAGCAGAGGGGGAGGTGAAGCTTTCTTT. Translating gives CATSRGGGEAFF.

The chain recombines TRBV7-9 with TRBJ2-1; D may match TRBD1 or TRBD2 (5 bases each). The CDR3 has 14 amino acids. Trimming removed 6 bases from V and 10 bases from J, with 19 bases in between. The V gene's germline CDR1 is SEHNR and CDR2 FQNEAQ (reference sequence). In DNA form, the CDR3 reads TGTGCCAGCAGATTAAGGGACGGAGCTGAAGAGCAGTTCTTC. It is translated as CASRLRDGAEEQFF.

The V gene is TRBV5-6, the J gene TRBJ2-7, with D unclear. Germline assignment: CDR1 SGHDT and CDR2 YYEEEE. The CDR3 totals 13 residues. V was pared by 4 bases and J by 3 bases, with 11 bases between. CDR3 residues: CASSTEGDYEQYF. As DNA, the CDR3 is TGTGCCAGCAGCACCGAAGGTGACTACGAGCAGTACTTC.

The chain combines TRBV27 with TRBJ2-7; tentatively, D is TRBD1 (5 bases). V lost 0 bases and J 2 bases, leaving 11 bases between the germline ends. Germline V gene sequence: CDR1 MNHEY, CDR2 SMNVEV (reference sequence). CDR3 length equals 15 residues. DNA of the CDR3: TGTGCCAGCAGTTTATCCGACAGAACCCCCTACGAGCAGTACTTC. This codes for CASSLSDRTPYEQYF.

CDR3 amino acids: CASSDGQRNEQFF. The CDR3 bases are TGTGCCAGCAGTGACGGACAGAGGAATGAGCAGTTCTTC. The rearrangement joins TRBV28 to TRBJ2-1; D might be TRBD1 (6 bases). CDR3 length: 13 amino acids. Germline lookup yields CDR1 MDHEN and CDR2 SYDVKM. V was trimmed by 5 bases and J by 7 bases, leaving 12 bases between them.

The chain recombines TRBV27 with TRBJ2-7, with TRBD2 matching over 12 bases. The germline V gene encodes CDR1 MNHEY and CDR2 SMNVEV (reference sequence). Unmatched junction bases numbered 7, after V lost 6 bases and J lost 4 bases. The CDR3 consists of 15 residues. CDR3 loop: CASSQTSGRRYEQYF. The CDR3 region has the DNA TGTGCCAGCAGCCAAACTAGCGGGAGGAGGTACGAGCAGTACTTC.

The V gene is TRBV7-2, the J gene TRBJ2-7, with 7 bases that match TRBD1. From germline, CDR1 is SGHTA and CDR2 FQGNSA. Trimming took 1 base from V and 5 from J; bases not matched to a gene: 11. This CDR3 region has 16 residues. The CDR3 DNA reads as TGTGCCAGCAGCTTAGGGGAGACAGGGATAGCCGACGAGCAGTACTTC. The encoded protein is CASSLGETGIADEQYF.

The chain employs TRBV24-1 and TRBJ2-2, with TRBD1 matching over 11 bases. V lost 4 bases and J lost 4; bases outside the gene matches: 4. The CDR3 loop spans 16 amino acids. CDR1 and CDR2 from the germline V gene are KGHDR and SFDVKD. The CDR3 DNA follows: TGTGCCACCAGTGACCGGGACAGGGGGTTCACCGGGGAGCTGTTTTTT. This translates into CATSDRDRGFTGELFF.

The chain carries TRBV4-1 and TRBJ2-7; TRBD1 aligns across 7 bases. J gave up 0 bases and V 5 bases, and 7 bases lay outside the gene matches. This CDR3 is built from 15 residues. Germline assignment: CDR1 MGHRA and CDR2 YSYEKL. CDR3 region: CASSWRQGPSYEQYF. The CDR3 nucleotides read TGCGCCAGCAGCTGGAGACAGGGCCCCTCCTACGAGCAGTACTTC.